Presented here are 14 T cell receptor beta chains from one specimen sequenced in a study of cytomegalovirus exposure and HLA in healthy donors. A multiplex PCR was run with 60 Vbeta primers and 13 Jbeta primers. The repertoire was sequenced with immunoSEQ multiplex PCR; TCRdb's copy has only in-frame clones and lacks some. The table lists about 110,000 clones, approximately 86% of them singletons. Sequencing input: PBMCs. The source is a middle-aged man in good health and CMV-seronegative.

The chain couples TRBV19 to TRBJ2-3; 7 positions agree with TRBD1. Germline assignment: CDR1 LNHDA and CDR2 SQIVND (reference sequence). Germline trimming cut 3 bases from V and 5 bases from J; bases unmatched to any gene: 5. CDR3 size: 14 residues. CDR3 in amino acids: CASSILDRVDTQYF. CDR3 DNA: TGTGCCAGTAGTATCTTAGACAGGGTAGATACGCAGTATTTT.

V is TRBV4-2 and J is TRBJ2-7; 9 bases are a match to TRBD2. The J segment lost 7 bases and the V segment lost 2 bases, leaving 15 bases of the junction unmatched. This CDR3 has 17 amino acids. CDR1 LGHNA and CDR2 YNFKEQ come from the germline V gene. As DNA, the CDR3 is TGTGCCAGCAGCCAATCGGCCCTTGAGCGGGGGGCTAGAGAGCAGTACTTC. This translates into CASSQSALERGAREQYF.

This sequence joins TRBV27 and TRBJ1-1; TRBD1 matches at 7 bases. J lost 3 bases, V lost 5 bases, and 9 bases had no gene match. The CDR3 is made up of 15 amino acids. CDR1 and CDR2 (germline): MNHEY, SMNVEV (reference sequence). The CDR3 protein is CASSETGRRDTEAFF. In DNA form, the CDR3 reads TGTGCCAGCAGTGAGACAGGGCGAAGGGACACTGAAGCTTTCTTT.

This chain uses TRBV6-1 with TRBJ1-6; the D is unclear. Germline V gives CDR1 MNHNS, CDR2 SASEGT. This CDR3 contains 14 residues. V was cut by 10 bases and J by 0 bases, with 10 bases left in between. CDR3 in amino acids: CATSRGSYNSPLHF. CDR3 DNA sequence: TGTGCCACGTCCCGGGGCTCCTATAATTCACCCCTCCACTTT.

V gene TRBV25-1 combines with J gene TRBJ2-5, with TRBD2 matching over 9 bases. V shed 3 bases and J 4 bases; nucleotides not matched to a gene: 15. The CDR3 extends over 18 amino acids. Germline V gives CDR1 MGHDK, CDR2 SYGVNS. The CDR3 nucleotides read TGTGCCAGCAGTGACTCCCTGGGGGAGAGCGGGGGGACAGAGACCCAGTACTTC. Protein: CASSDSLGESGGTETQYF.

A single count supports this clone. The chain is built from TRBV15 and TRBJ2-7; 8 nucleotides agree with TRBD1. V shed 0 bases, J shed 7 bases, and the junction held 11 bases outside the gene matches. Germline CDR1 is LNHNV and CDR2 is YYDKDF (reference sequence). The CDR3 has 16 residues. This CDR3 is CATSRDPGTGEREQYF. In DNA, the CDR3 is TGTGCCACCAGCAGAGATCCCGGGACAGGAGAACGGGAGCAGTACTTC.

This CDR3 reads CASSLEVRAEAFF. The CDR3, as DNA: TGTGCCAGCAGCTTGGAGGTCAGGGCCGAAGCTTTCTTT. J is TRBJ1-1 and V is TRBV5-6; D may be TRBD1 (5 bases). The CDR3 extends over 13 amino acids. V was trimmed by 0 bases and J by 8 bases, leaving 11 bases between them. Germline loops: CDR1 SGHDT, CDR2 YYEEEE. The complete variable domain, with remaining parts taken from reference TRBV5-6 and TRBJ1-1, reads DAGVTQSPTHLIKTRGQQVTLRCSPKSGHDTVSWYQQALGQGPQFIFQYYEEEERQRGNFPDRFSGHQFPNYSSELNVNALLLGDSALYLCASSLEVRAEAFFGQGTRLTVV.

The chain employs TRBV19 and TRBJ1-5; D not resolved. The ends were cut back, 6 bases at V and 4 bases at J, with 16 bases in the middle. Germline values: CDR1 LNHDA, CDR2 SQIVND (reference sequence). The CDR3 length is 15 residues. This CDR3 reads CASSTLGGLNQPQHF. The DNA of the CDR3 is TGTGCCAGTAGCACCTTGGGAGGGCTTAATCAGCCCCAGCATTTT.

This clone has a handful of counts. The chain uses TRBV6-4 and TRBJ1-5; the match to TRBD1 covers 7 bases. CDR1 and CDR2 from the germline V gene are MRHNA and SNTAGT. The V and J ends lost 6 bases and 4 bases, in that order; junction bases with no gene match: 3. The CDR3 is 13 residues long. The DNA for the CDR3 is TGTGCCAGCAGCCAGGACAGGAATCAGCCCCAGCATTTT. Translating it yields CASSQDRNQPQHF.

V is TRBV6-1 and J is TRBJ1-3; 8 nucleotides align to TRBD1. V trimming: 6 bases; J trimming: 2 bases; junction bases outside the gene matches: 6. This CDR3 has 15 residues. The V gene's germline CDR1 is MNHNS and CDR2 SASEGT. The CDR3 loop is CASSLETGAGNTIYF. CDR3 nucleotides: TGTGCCAGCAGCCTGGAGACAGGGGCTGGAAACACCATATATTTT.

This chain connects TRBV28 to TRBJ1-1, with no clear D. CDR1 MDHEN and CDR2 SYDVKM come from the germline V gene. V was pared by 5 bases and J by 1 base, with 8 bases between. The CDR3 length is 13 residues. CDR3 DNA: TGTGCCAGCAGTCCTGGGAGGAACACTGAAGCTTTCTTT. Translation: CASSPGRNTEAFF.

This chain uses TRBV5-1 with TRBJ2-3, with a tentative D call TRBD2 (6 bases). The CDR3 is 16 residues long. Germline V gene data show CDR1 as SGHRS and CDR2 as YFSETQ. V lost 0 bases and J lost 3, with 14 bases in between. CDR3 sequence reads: CASSLATGDETDTQYF. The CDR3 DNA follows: TGCGCCAGCAGCTTGGCCACGGGGGACGAAACAGATACGCAGTATTTT.

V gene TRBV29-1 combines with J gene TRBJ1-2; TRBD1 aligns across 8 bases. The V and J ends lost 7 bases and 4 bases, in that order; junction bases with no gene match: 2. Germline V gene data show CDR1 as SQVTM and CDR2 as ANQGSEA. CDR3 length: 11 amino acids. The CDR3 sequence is CSADRGYGYTF. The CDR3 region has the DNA TGCAGCGCCGACAGGGGCTATGGCTACACCTTC.

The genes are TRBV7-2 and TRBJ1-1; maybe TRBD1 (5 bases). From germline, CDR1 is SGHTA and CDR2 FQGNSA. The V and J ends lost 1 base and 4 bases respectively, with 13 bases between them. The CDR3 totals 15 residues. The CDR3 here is CASSLGGAGSTEAFF. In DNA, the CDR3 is TGTGCCAGCAGCTTAGGCGGGGCAGGGTCCACTGAAGCTTTCTTT.